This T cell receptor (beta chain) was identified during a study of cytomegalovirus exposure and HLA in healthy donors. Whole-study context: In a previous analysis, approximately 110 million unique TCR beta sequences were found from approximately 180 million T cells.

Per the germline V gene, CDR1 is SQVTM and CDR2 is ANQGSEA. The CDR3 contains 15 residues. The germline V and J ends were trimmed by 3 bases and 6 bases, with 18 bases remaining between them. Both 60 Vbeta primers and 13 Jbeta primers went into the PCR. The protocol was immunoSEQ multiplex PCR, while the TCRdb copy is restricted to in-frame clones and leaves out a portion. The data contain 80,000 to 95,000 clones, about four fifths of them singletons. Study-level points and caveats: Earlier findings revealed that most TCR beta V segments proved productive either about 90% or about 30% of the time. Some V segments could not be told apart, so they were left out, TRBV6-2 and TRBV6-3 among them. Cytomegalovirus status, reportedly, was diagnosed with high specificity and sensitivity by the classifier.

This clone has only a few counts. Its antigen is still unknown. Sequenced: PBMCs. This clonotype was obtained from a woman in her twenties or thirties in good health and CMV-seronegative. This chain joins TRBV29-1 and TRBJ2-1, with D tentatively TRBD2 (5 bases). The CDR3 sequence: CSVEGRWELFNEQFF. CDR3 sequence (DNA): TGCAGCGTTGAGGGCCGGTGGGAGCTGTTCAATGAGCAGTTCTTC.